Below are 19 T cell receptor beta chains sequenced from a single sample in a study of T cell repertoires in cytomegalovirus infection (dated by TCRdb to the late 2010s). Sequencing relied on an Illumina HiSeq 1500. TCRdb applied fastp at Q25 and MiXCR to the public reads, then kept only in-frame beta chains. Each entry is one CDR3 protein sequence, shown with its most common DNA and genes. The table for this sample lists 300,000 to 400,000 distinct CDR3 sequences; 18% of them were counted only once. The biggest ten clones account for 7.5% to 9.5% of the sample. Sequencing was performed on PBMCs. Receptors were obtained from a human donor in good health (CMV status not recorded). Some clones in this sample may be carry-over from other donors' samples.

This clonotype was counted a few times. The chain employs TRBV14 and TRBJ2-1, with unresolved D. The germline V gene encodes CDR1 SGHDN and CDR2 FVKESK. V shed 1 base and J shed 4 bases, with 8 bases lying between them. The CDR3 sequence is 14 residues long. CDR3 in DNA: TGTGCCAGCAGCCAAGTCTCAGATTACAATGAGCAGTTCTTC. It yields the protein CASSQVSDYNEQFF.

This clonotype was recorded a few times. This sequence joins TRBV7-6 and TRBJ2-5; D possibly corresponds to TRBD2 (5 bases). The CDR3 covers 17 residues. CDR1 and CDR2 from the germline V gene are SGHVS and FNYEAQ. Trimming took off 3 bases at V and 1 base at J, with 18 bases between the two ends. The CDR3, as DNA: TGTGCCAGCAGCTTCGCCGGGTGGAGCGGAAGCCAAGAGACCCAGTACTTC. Its protein is CASSFAGWSGSQETQYF.

This clonotype was detected many times. The V and J genes are TRBV7-8 and TRBJ2-5; 12 bases line up with TRBD2. V trimming: 1 base; J trimming: 4 bases; junction bases outside the gene matches: 7. The CDR3 has 17 amino acids. Germline assignment: CDR1 SGHVS and CDR2 FQNEAQ. CDR3 sequence reads: CASSLGLAGGRRETQYF. CDR3 DNA sequence: TGTGCCAGCAGCTTAGGCCTAGCGGGGGGGCGAAGAGAGACCCAGTACTTC.

Concerning this clonotype: A much larger clone differs by one base, so this may be a read error. This chain uses TRBV19 with TRBJ2-3; D is possibly TRBD2 (6 bases). The length of the CDR3 is 16 residues. Germline V gene sequence: CDR1 LNHDA, CDR2 SQIVND (reference sequence). V was pared by 7 bases and J by 5 bases, with 22 bases between. The CDR3 region has the DNA TGTGCCAGTACCCCGCACGAGACTATCGGGGGAGATACGCAGTATTTT. This translates into CASTPHETIGGDTQYF.

The chain uses TRBV10-3 and TRBJ2-1, with a weak D call TRBD1 (7 bases). The V end was cut by 8 bases, the J end by 4 bases, with 12 bases between. The CDR3 has 13 residues. CDR1 is ENHRY and CDR2 is SYGVKD in the germline V gene. In nucleotides, the CDR3 is TGTGCCATCGGCCAGGGGGGATACAATGAGCAGTTCTTC. Its protein product is CAIGQGGYNEQFF.

This clonotype was found a few times. The J gene is TRBJ2-5, the V gene TRBV2; 11 bases are a match to TRBD2. The CDR3 loop spans 14 amino acids. Germline V CDR1 and CDR2: SNHLY, FYNNEI. Unmatched junction bases numbered 3, after V lost 2 bases and J lost 7 bases. The CDR3: CASSETSGGATQYF. CDR3 nucleotides: TGTGCCAGCAGTGAAACTAGCGGGGGAGCGACCCAGTACTTC.

With respect to this clonotype: Germline is not matched at one junction end, which may reflect a read error. The V gene is TRBV7-9, the J gene TRBJ2-7; weak D call: TRBD1 (5 bases). CDR3 length equals 12 residues. Germline-derived CDR1 and CDR2 are SEHNR and FQNEAQ (reference sequence). In nucleotides, the CDR3 is TGTGCCAGCAGCTTAGCGCTGGACCCCAGGGACTTC. Amino acids: CASSLALDPRDF.

This clonotype was seen ten or more times. The V gene is TRBV2, the J gene TRBJ2-2; no definite D call. The ends were cut back, 0 bases at V and 5 bases at J, with 10 bases in the middle. CDR3 length equals 15 residues. CDR1 is SNHLY, CDR2 FYNNEI, per germline. This chain's CDR3 is CASSEAPTLTGELFF. The CDR3 region has the DNA TGTGCCAGCAGTGAAGCGCCAACATTAACCGGGGAGCTGTTTTTT.

For the CDR3, the DNA is TGTGCAGTGGTTGGGGGGATTGGCTACACCTTC. Encoded protein: CAVVGGIGYTF. The V call is TRBV28, the J call TRBJ1-2, with D maybe TRBD1 (5 bases). Germline V CDR1 and CDR2: MDHEN, SYDVKM. The CDR3 is 11 residues long.

This clonotype was counted at least ten times. The CDR3, as DNA: TGTGCCAGCAGATCGCTCCGACAGGGTAGCGAGCAGTACTTC. Its protein is CASRSLRQGSEQYF. The chain has TRBV12-3 or TRBV12-4 and TRBJ2-7, with TRBD1 matching over 7 bases. Losses at the gene ends were 6 bases for V and 6 bases for J; bases not matched to a gene: 11. The CDR3 is made up of 14 amino acids.

V is TRBV29-1 and J is TRBJ2-5, with 9 nucleotides matching TRBD2. The V segment lost 5 bases and the J segment 0 bases; nucleotides outside the gene matches: 4. Per the germline V gene, CDR1 is SQVTM and CDR2 is ANQGSEA. This CDR3 is built from 14 residues. The DNA of the CDR3 is TGCAGCGTTCCGCGGGGGGGGTACCAAGAGACCCAGTACTTC. Translated, it gives CSVPRGGYQETQYF.

This clonotype was recorded at least ten times. The chain has TRBV7-2 and TRBJ2-5, with TRBD2 matching 9 bases. V lost 3 bases, J lost 5 bases, and 7 bases stayed unmatched. The germline V gene encodes CDR1 SGHTA and CDR2 FQGNSA. CDR3 length equals 15 residues. The CDR3 DNA is TGTGCCAGCAGCTTCCAGCGGGGGGCAGGGGAGACCCAGTACTTC. It yields the protein CASSFQRGAGETQYF.

This clonotype has a handful of counts. CDR3 DNA: TGTGCTAGTGGTTCTCGATCCGTCTCTGGAAACACCATATATTTT. This translates into CASGSRSVSGNTIYF. The rearrangement links TRBV12-5 to TRBJ1-3, with D uncertain. Trimming pared 4 bases from V and 0 bases from J, leaving 10 bases between. CDR3 length: 15 residues. Germline loops: CDR1 LGHNT, CDR2 FRNRAP.

This clonotype came up many times. CDR3 protein: CASSPGLAGTYEQYF. CDR3 DNA sequence: TGTGCCAGCAGCCCCGGACTAGCGGGAACGTACGAGCAGTACTTC. V gene TRBV7-6 combines with J gene TRBJ2-7; 12 bases map to TRBD2. The V and J ends lost 5 bases and 4 bases, in that order; junction bases with no gene match: 6. CDR1 and CDR2 (germline): SGHVS, FNYEAQ. This CDR3 has 15 residues.

The CDR3 sequence is CASSSSTVQETQYF. As DNA, the CDR3 is TGTGCCAGCAGCTCATCCACCGTACAAGAGACCCAGTACTTC. The V gene is TRBV3-1, the J gene TRBJ2-5; D unresolved. Trimming shortened V by 5 bases and J by 2 bases, and 12 bases separated the two germline ends. The V gene's germline CDR1 is LGHDT and CDR2 YNNKEL (reference sequence). The CDR3 is made up of 14 amino acids.

This clonotype has only a few counts. This rearrangement joins TRBV10-3 to TRBJ1-1; a weak D match, TRBD1 (5 bases). The CDR3 length is 14 residues. Germline V CDR1 and CDR2: ENHRY, SYGVKD. V lost 2 bases to trimming and J lost 5 bases, with 12 bases between them. The DNA of the CDR3 is TGTGCCATCAGTGAGGGGGACGATTGGACTGAAGCTTTCTTT. It specifies CAISEGDDWTEAFF.

The chain joins TRBV20-1 to TRBJ2-7; tentatively, D is TRBD1 (6 bases). The CDR3 is made up of 12 amino acids. Germline CDR1 DFQATT, CDR2 SNEGSKA (reference sequence). Between the trimmed V and J ends, which lost 3 bases and 2 bases, there was a span of 8 bases. CDR3 in amino acids: CSASRDTYEQYF. CDR3 DNA sequence: TGCAGTGCTAGTAGGGACACCTACGAGCAGTACTTC.

This clonotype showed up many times. The gene calls are TRBV5-6 and TRBJ1-5; 8 bases match TRBD1. The CDR3 sequence is 15 residues long. CDR1 and CDR2 (germline): SGHDT, YYEEEE. The V and J ends lost 3 bases and 15 bases, in that order; junction bases with no gene match: 17. CDR3 region: CASSSSRDRYTPWHF. CDR3 in DNA: TGTGCCAGCAGCTCATCACGGGACAGGTATACACCTTGGCATTTT.

This chain links TRBV19 with TRBJ2-1; no reliable D call. The germline V gene has CDR1 LNHDA and CDR2 SQIVND (reference sequence). V gave up 9 bases and J gave up 7 bases, with 22 bases separating them. The CDR3 contains 15 residues. CDR3 DNA: TGTGCCAGCAGTCTCAAGTACCACAGCCGGAATGAGCAGTTCTTC. Encoded protein: CASSLKYHSRNEQFF.